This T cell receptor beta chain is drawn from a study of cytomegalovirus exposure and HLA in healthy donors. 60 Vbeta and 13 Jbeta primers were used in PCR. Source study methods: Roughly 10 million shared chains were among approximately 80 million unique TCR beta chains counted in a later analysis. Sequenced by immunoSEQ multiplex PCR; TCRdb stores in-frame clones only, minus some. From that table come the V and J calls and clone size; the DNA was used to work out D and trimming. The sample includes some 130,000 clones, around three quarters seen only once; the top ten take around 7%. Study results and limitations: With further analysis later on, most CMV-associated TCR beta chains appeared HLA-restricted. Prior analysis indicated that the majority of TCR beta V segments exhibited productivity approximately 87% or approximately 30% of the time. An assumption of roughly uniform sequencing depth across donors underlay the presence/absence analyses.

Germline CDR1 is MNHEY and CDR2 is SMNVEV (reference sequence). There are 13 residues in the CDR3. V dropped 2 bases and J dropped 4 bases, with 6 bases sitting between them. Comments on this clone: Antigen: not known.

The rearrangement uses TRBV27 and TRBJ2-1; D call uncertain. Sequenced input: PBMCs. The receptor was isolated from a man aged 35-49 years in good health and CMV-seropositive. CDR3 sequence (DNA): TGTGCCAGCAGTTTAACTCTATACAATGAGCAGTTCTTC. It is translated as CASSLTLYNEQFF.